The 28 T cell receptor beta chains listed next were all sequenced from one sample in a study of blood T cell repertoires in COVID-19 (dated by TCRdb to 2020 to 2022). Preparation of the library involved the immunoSEQ multiplex PCR assay. The clones in this table, taken by TCRdb from immuneACCESS, are in-frame only. Not every clone is retained; where verified, under half of the shortfall comes from an unresolved V gene, and the cause of the rest is unknown. This sample gives about 410,000 clones in total; approximately 89% of them show up just once. Approximately 1.5% of the sample goes to the ten largest clones. Sequenced input: peripheral blood. The receptors shown here come from a woman between 40 and 50 years old with COVID-19, enrolled during active disease.

The chain couples TRBV10-3 to TRBJ1-5; TRBD1 agrees at 7 bases. Unmatched junction bases numbered 1, after V lost 8 bases and J lost 0 bases. Germline-derived CDR1 and CDR2 are ENHRY and SYGVKD. CDR3 length: 13 residues. As DNA, the CDR3 is TGTGCCATCGGACAGGATAGCAATCAGCCCCAGCATTTT. This codes for CAIGQDSNQPQHF.

In the case of this clone: In the same sample, other DNA sequences code for this CDR3. This chain connects TRBV5-1 to TRBJ2-2; D is undetermined. The germline V and J ends were trimmed by 5 bases and 1 base, with 3 bases remaining between them. The CDR3 length is 12 residues. The germline CDR1 and CDR2 sequences are SGHRS and YFSETQ. CDR3 amino acids: CASRQNTGELFF. DNA of the CDR3: TGCGCCAGCAGACAGAACACCGGGGAGCTGTTTTTT.

CDR3 DNA sequence: TGTGCCAGCAGCTTAGGCCAGGGGATAAGAACGCAGTATTTT. This gives the protein CASSLGQGIRTQYF. The chain couples TRBV7-8 to TRBJ2-3; D perhaps matches TRBD1 (6 bases). V lost 1 base and J lost 9, with 14 bases in between. Germline V lookup: CDR1 SGHVS, CDR2 FQNEAQ. There are 14 residues in the CDR3.

This sequence joins TRBV27 and TRBJ1-2, with a tentative D call TRBD1 (5 bases). This CDR3 region has 15 residues. Deletions cut 4 bases from V and 5 bases from J, with 17 bases between. Germline V gives CDR1 MNHEY, CDR2 SMNVEV (reference sequence). The CDR3 protein is CASSSQRQQLYGYTF. DNA for the CDR3: TGTGCCAGCAGTTCCCAGCGACAGCAGCTGTATGGCTACACCTTC.

J is TRBJ1-3 and V is TRBV11-2; 9 bases line up with TRBD1. Per germline, CDR1 SGHAT and CDR2 FQNNGV. The CDR3 consists of 14 residues. V shed 8 bases and J 1 base; nucleotides not matched to a gene: 3. DNA for the CDR3: TGTGCCAGCCAGGACAGGGGTTCTGGAAACACCATATATTTT. This codes for CASQDRGSGNTIYF.

This clone was detected only a few times. The chain uses TRBV7-8 and TRBJ1-2, with D perhaps TRBD1 (5 bases). The CDR3 is made up of 15 amino acids. Per the germline V gene, CDR1 is SGHVS and CDR2 is FQNEAQ. With 5 bases removed from V and 4 bases from J, the gap between germline ends came to 17 bases. The CDR3 spells CASSPGGARTYGYTF. The CDR3, as DNA: TGTGCCAGCAGCCCCGGGGGAGCTCGGACCTATGGCTACACCTTC.

The count of this clone is one. The CDR3 spells CASSFVGAINSPLHF. In DNA, the CDR3 is TGTGCCAGCAGTTTCGTGGGGGCTATCAATTCACCCCTCCACTTT. The chain uses TRBV27 and TRBJ1-6; D may be TRBD1 (6 bases). Trimming left V 3 bases short and J 7 bases short, with 13 bases between. The CDR3 contains 15 residues. CDR1 is MNHEY, CDR2 SMNVEV, per germline (reference sequence).

This sequence joins TRBV11-1 and TRBJ2-1; 11 bases are a match to TRBD2. Trimming removed 4 bases from V and 3 bases from J; junction bases left unmatched: 5. CDR3 length equals 16 residues. From germline, CDR1 is SGHAT and CDR2 FQDESV (reference sequence). Here the CDR3 DNA reads TGTGCCAGCAGCTCGACTAGCGGGGCCAACTACAATGAGCAGTTCTTC. This codes for CASSSTSGANYNEQFF.

V usage is TRBV7-2 and J usage is TRBJ2-1; tentatively, D is TRBD2 (6 bases). This CDR3 spans 15 amino acids. Germline lookup yields CDR1 SGHTA and CDR2 FQGNSA. Between the trimmed V and J ends, which lost 2 bases and 8 bases, there was a span of 16 bases. The chain's CDR3 is CASSLTGVRVDEQFF. DNA of the CDR3: TGTGCCAGCAGCTTAACGGGAGTTAGAGTAGATGAGCAGTTCTTC. Drawing the rest from reference TRBV7-2 and TRBJ2-1, the complete variable domain is GAGVSQSPSNKVTEKGKDVELRCDPISGHTALYWYRQSLGQGLEFLIYFQGNSAPDKSGLPSDRFSAERTGGSVSTLTIQRTQQEDSAVYLCASSLTGVRVDEQFFGPGTRLTVL.

The V call is TRBV15, the J call TRBJ1-2; D perhaps matches TRBD1 (5 bases). With 5 bases removed from V and 6 bases from J, the gap between germline ends came to 19 bases. This CDR3 contains 15 residues. Germline V gene lookup returns CDR1 LNHNV and CDR2 YYDKDF (reference sequence). The CDR3 spells CATSGNLQGRHGYTF. CDR3 sequence (DNA): TGTGCCACCAGCGGCAATCTCCAGGGTAGACATGGCTACACCTTC.

The genes are TRBV27 and TRBJ1-6, with D maybe TRBD1 (6 bases). The CDR3 sequence is 15 residues long. With 2 bases removed from V and 7 bases from J, the gap between germline ends came to 12 bases. Germline-derived CDR1 and CDR2 are MNHEY and SMNVEV (reference sequence). Here the CDR3 DNA reads TGTGCCAGCAGTTTAAGACAGGTGGAAAATTCACCCCTCCACTTT. It encodes CASSLRQVENSPLHF.

This chain connects TRBV5-5 to TRBJ1-4; D perhaps matches TRBD1 (5 bases). The CDR3 extends over 16 amino acids. Germline assignment: CDR1 SGHKS and CDR2 YYEKEE (reference sequence). Trimming left V 0 bases short and J 8 bases short, with 17 bases between. CDR3 nucleotides: TGTGCCAGCAGCTTGGGTGGTGGCAGGGTGGGAGAAAAACTGTTTTTT. This gives the protein CASSLGGGRVGEKLFF. The full variable domain, with the rest looked up from reference TRBV5-5 and TRBJ1-4, is DAGVTQSPTHLIKTRGQQVTLRCSPISGHKSVSWYQQVLGQGPQFIFQYYEKEERGRGNFPDRFSARQFPNYSSELNVNALLLGDSALYLCASSLGGGRVGEKLFFGSGTQLSVL.

This chain links TRBV27 with TRBJ1-5; possibly TRBD1 for D (5 bases). CDR3 length equals 15 residues. CDR1 and CDR2 (germline): MNHEY, SMNVEV (reference sequence). The V gene lost 2 bases and the J gene lost 6 bases, with 14 bases spanning the gap. In nucleotides, the CDR3 is TGTGCCAGCAGTTTACTGGGGACTGCGGCTCAGCCCCAGCATTTT. It translates to CASSLLGTAAQPQHF.

This chain connects TRBV6-6 to TRBJ1-2; TRBD1 is a possible D gene (6 bases). V gave up 8 bases and J gave up 7 bases, with 17 bases separating them. CDR1 is MNHNY, CDR2 SVGAGI, per germline (reference sequence). The CDR3 sequence is 13 residues long. CDR3 nucleotide sequence: TGTGCCAGCGACTCAAGGGGGAGTTCTGGCTACACCTTC. Protein: CASDSRGSSGYTF.

V usage is TRBV28 and J usage is TRBJ1-5, with no clear D. The V gene's germline CDR1 is MDHEN and CDR2 SYDVKM. V was clipped by 2 bases and J by 3 bases, with 8 bases between them. This CDR3 contains 14 residues. This CDR3 reads CASSLHGTNQPQHF. DNA for the CDR3: TGTGCCAGCAGTTTACACGGTACCAATCAGCCCCAGCATTTT.

CDR3 bases: TGTGCCAGCAGCTTCAACCAGGCGAATTCACCCCTCCACTTT. Protein sequence: CASSFNQANSPLHF. The chain recombines TRBV11-2 with TRBJ1-6; D uncertain. The CDR3 contains 14 residues. Germline V CDR1 and CDR2: SGHAT, FQNNGV. Trimming stripped 3 bases from V and 7 bases from J, with 10 bases between. Supplemented by reference TRBV11-2 and TRBJ1-6, the full variable domain reads EAGVAQSPRYKIIEKRQSVAFWCNPISGHATLYWYQQILGQGPKLLIQFQNNGVVDDSQLPKDRFSAERLKGVDSTLKIQPAKLEDSAVYLCASSFNQANSPLHFGNGTRLTVT.

The chain couples TRBV19 to TRBJ1-6, with TRBD1 matching 9 bases. The CDR3 runs to 18 residues. V lost 9 bases and J lost 8; bases outside the gene matches: 20. The germline V gene has CDR1 LNHDA and CDR2 SQIVND (reference sequence). CDR3 DNA: TGTGCCAGCCCCCCGGGACAGGGTATGGGGTCCGTTCATTCACCCCTCCACTTT. It is translated as CASPPGQGMGSVHSPLHF.

The chain combines TRBV7-3 with TRBJ1-1, with TRBD1 as a possible D gene (5 bases). There are 14 residues in the CDR3. Trimming removed 3 bases at V and 3 bases at J, with 11 bases between. Germline lookup yields CDR1 SGHTA and CDR2 FQGTGA. In DNA form, the CDR3 reads TGTGCCAGCAGCTTGGGGGGTGCGCACACTGAAGCTTTCTTT. This translates into CASSLGGAHTEAFF.

V is TRBV27 and J is TRBJ1-2, with D unclear. The CDR3 extends over 13 amino acids. Germline V gives CDR1 MNHEY, CDR2 SMNVEV (reference sequence). Trimming removed 0 bases from V and 8 bases from J, with 10 bases in between. As DNA, the CDR3 is TGTGCCAGCAGTTTATCGGGAGGAATCGGCTACACCTTC. Translated, it gives CASSLSGGIGYTF.

The chain employs TRBV18 and TRBJ1-2; weak D call: TRBD1 (5 bases). Germline CDR1 KGHSH, CDR2 LQKENI. V was pared by 2 bases and J by 4 bases, with 11 bases between. The length of the CDR3 is 14 residues. The DNA of the CDR3 is TGTGCCAGCTCACCAGGGGAGGGGCTCTATGGCTACACCTTC. Protein: CASSPGEGLYGYTF.

The chain links TRBV4-3 to TRBJ1-6; 10 bases fit TRBD1. The CDR3 covers 15 residues. The ends lost 0 bases at V and 10 bases at J; junction bases unmatched: 3. CDR1 is LGHNA, CDR2 YSLEER, per germline. The CDR3 sequence: CASSQDGTGDSPLHF. DNA of the CDR3: TGCGCCAGCAGCCAAGATGGGACAGGGGACTCACCCCTCCACTTT.

This chain uses TRBV7-9 with TRBJ2-5; 8 positions agree with TRBD2. The CDR3 is 15 amino acids. Trimming removed 5 bases from V and 2 bases from J; junction bases left unmatched: 7. Germline V CDR1 and CDR2: SEHNR, FQNEAQ (reference sequence). CDR3 loop: CASSGSGVFQETQYF. CDR3 nucleotide sequence: TGTGCCAGCAGCGGTAGCGGGGTGTTTCAAGAGACCCAGTACTTC.

The V call is TRBV7-8, the J call TRBJ1-3; 7 nucleotides align to TRBD1. The CDR3 totals 16 residues. Per the germline V gene, CDR1 is SGHVS and CDR2 is FQNEAQ. The trim removed 5 bases at V and 2 bases at J, leaving 9 bases unmatched. CDR3 sequence: CASSNARRGPGNTIYF. For the CDR3, the DNA is TGTGCCAGCAGCAACGCAAGGAGGGGGCCTGGAAACACCATATATTTT.

The rearrangement links TRBV28 to TRBJ1-1; possibly TRBD1 for D (6 bases). CDR1 is MDHEN and CDR2 is SYDVKM in the germline V gene. This CDR3 is 15 amino acids long. V gave up 10 bases and J gave up 4 bases, with 22 bases separating them. CDR3 loop: CATLRGGAGFTEAFF. The CDR3 DNA reads TGTGCCACCCTCCGCGGGGGCGCGGGGTTCACTGAAGCTTTCTTT. The entire variable domain, with the rest obtained from reference TRBV28 and TRBJ1-1, is as follows: DVKVTQSSRYLVKRTGEKVFLECVQDMDHENMFWYRQDPGLGLRLIYFSYDVKMKEKGDIPEGYSVSREKKERFSLILESASTNQTSMYLCATLRGGAGFTEAFFGQGTRLTVV.

This sequence joins TRBV5-1 and TRBJ1-5; 8 bases are a match to TRBD1. The CDR3 sequence is 15 residues long. V lost 4 bases, J lost 7 bases, and 10 bases stayed unmatched. CDR1 and CDR2 (germline): SGHRS, YFSETQ. As DNA, the CDR3 is TGCGCCAGCAGCCGAACGACAGGGGACGGGCAGCCCCAGCATTTT. Translation: CASSRTTGDGQPQHF.

The rearrangement links TRBV28 to TRBJ2-7; 11 bases map to TRBD1. This CDR3 has 15 amino acids. The junction had 4 bases not matched to a gene; V was cut back by 1 base and J by 5 bases. Germline loops: CDR1 MDHEN, CDR2 SYDVKM. The DNA for the CDR3 is TGTGCCAGCAGTTTATCCGGGACAGGGGGACACGAGCAGTACTTC. Its protein is CASSLSGTGGHEQYF.

This chain joins TRBV28 and TRBJ1-2; D gene ambiguous. Trimming left V 5 bases short and J 6 bases short, with 16 bases between. The CDR3 contains 14 residues. CDR1 MDHEN and CDR2 SYDVKM come from the germline V gene. CDR3 in amino acids: CASSPRLGRDGYTF. DNA for the CDR3: TGTGCCAGCAGTCCCCGCCTGGGGAGGGATGGCTACACCTTC.

The CDR3 region has the DNA TGCGCCAGCAGCTGGACCGGGACAGGGTATGAAGGCTACACCTTC. Translating gives CASSWTGTGYEGYTF. This sequence joins TRBV5-1 and TRBJ1-2, with 9 bases matching TRBD1. CDR3 length equals 15 residues. The germline V gene encodes CDR1 SGHRS and CDR2 YFSETQ. J was trimmed by 8 bases and V by 3 bases; bases with no gene match: 11.